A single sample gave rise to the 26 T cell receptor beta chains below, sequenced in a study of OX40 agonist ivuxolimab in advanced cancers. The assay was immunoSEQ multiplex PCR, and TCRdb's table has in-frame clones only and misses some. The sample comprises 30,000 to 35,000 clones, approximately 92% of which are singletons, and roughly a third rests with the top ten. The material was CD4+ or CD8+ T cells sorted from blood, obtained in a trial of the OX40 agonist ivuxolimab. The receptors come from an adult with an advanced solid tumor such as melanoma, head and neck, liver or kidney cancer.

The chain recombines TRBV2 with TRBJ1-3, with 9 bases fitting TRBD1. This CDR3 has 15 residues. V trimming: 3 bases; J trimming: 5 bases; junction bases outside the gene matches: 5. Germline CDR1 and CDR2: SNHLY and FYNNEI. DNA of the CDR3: TGTGCCAGCAGTGAGGGACAGGGAGTAAGAAACACCATATATTTT. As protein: CASSEGQGVRNTIYF.

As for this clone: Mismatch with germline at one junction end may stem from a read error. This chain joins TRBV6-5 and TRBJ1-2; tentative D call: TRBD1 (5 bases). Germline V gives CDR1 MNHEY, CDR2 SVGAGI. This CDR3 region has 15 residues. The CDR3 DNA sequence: TGTGCCAGCAGTTACTTTAGGGGATCCAACTATGGCTACTCCTTC. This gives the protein CASSYFRGSNYGYSF.

The CDR3 loop is CAISESRGFYGYTF. In nucleotides, the CDR3 is TGTGCCATCAGTGAGTCACGGGGGTTCTATGGCTACACCTTC. The V call is TRBV10-3, the J call TRBJ1-2, with TRBD1 as a possible D gene (5 bases). This CDR3 has 14 amino acids. V lost 0 bases and J 4 bases, leaving 9 bases between the germline ends. The germline V gene has CDR1 ENHRY and CDR2 SYGVKD.

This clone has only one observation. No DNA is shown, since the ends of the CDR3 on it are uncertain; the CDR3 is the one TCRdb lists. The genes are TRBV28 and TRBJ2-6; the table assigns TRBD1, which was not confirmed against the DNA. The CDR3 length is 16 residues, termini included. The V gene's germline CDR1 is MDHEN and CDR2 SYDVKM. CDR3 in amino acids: CASSFRFGAGANVPTF.

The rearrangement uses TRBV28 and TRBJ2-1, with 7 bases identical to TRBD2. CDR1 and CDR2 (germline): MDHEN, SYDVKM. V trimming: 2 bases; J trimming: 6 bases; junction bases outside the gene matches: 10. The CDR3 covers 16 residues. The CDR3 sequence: CASSLIVAGEGNEQFF. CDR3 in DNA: TGTGCCAGCAGTTTAATAGTCGCGGGAGAGGGCAATGAGCAGTTCTTC.

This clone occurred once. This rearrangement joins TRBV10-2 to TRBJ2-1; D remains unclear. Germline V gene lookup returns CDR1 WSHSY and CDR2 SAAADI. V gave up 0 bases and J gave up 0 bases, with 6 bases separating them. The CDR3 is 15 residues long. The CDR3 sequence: CASSESPSSYNEQFF. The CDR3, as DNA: TGCGCCAGCAGTGAGTCGCCTAGCTCCTACAATGAGCAGTTCTTC.

The CDR3 loop reads CSVAPPTLQAFF. CDR3 DNA sequence: TGCAGCGTTGCCCCGCCGACATTACAAGCTTTCTTT. The V gene is TRBV29-1, the J gene TRBJ1-1; D is unresolved. V was shortened by 4 bases and J by 9 bases, with 15 bases between the two germline ends. The CDR3 loop spans 12 amino acids. Germline V CDR1 and CDR2: SQVTM, ANQGSEA.

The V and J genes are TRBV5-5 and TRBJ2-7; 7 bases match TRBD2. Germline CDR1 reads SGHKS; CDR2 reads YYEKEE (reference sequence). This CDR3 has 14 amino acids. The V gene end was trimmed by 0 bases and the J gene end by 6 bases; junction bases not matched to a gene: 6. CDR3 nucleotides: TGTGCCAGCAGCTTGGGGGACTACCTAACCGAGCAGTACTTC. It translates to CASSLGDYLTEQYF. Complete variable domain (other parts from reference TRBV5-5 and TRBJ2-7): DAGVTQSPTHLIKTRGQQVTLRCSPISGHKSVSWYQQVLGQGPQFIFQYYEKEERGRGNFPDRFSARQFPNYSSELNVNALLLGDSALYLCASSLGDYLTEQYFGPGTRLTVT.

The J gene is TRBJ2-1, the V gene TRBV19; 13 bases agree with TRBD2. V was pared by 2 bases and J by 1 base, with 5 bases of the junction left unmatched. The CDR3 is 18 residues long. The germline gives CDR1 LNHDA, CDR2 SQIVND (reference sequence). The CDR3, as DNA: TGTGCCAGTAGTATACCGGGACTAGCGGGGCCGTCCTACAATGAGCAGTTCTTC. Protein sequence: CASSIPGLAGPSYNEQFF.

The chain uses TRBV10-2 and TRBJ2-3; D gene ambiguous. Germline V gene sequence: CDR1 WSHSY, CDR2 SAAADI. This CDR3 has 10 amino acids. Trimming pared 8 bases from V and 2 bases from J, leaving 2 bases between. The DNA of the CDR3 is TGCGCCAGCGCCACAGATACGCAGTATTTT. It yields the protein CASATDTQYF.

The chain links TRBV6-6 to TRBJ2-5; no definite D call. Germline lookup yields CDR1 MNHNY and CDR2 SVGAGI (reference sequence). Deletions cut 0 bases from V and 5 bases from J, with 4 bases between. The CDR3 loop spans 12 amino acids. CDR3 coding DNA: TGTGCCAGCAGTTACTCGATGGAGACCCAGTACTTC. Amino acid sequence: CASSYSMETQYF.

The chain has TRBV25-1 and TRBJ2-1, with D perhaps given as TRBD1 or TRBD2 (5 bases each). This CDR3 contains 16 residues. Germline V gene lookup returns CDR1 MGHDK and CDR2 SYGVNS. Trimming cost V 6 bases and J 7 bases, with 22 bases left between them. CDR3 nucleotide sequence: TGTGCCAGCAGGTCCATCGGGGCTAGCAGGGAAAATGAGCAGTTCTTC. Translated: CASRSIGASRENEQFF. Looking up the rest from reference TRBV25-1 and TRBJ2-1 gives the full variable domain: EADIYQTPRYLVIGTGKKITLECSQTMGHDKMYWYQQDPGMELHLIHYSYGVNSTEKGDLSSESTVSRIRTEHFPLTLESARPSHTSQYLCASRSIGASRENEQFFGPGTRLTVL.

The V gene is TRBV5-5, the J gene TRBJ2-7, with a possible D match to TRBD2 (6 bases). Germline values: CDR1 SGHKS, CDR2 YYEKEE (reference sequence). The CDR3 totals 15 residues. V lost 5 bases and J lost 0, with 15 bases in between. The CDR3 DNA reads TGTGCCAGCAGTTGGGGGGTCGGCCACTCCTACGAGCAGTACTTC. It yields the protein CASSWGVGHSYEQYF.

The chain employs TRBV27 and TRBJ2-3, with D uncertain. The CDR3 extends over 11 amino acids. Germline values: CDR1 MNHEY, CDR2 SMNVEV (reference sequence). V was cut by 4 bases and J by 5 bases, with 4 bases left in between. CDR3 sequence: CASSSRDTQYF. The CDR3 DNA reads TGTGCCAGCAGTTCCCGAGATACGCAGTATTTT.

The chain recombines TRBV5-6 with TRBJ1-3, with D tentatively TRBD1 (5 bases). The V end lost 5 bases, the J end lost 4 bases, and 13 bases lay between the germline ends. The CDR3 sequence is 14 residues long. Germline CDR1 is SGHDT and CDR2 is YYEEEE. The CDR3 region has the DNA TGTGCCAGCAGTACCGGGACGGCAGGAAACACCATATATTTT. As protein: CASSTGTAGNTIYF.

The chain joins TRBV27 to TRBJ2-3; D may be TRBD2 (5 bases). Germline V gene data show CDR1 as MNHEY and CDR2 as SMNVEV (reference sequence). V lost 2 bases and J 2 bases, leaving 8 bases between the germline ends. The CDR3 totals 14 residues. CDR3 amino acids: CASSLGLLTDTQYF. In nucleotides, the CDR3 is TGTGCCAGCAGTTTAGGACTTCTCACAGATACGCAGTATTTT.

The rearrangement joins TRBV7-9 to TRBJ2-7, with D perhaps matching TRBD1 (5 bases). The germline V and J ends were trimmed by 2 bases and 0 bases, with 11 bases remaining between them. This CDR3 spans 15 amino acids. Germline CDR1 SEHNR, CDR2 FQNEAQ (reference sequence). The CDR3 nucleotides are TGTGCCAGCAGCTTAATACAGGCTAGCTCCTACGAGCAGTACTTC. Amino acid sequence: CASSLIQASSYEQYF.

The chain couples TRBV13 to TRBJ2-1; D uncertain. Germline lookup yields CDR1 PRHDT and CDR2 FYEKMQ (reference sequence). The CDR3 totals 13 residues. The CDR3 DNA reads TGTGGATCTGGATTGGGCTCCTACAATGAGCAGTTCTTC. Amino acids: CGSGLGSYNEQFF.

CDR3 protein: CASSLEIGREGPHEQFF. The CDR3 DNA reads as TGTGCCAGCAGCTTAGAGATAGGGCGGGAGGGCCCTCATGAGCAGTTCTTC. V usage is TRBV7-2 and J usage is TRBJ2-1, with TRBD2 identical over 9 bases. Germline CDR1 and CDR2: SGHTA and FQGNSA. V dropped 1 base and J dropped 8; count of bases not matched to a gene: 12. CDR3 length equals 17 residues.

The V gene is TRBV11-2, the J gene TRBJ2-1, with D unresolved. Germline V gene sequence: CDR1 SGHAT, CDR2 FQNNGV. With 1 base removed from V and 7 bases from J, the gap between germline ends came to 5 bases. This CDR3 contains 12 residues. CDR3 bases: TGTGCCAGCAGCTTAGCCCCAAATGAGCAGTTCTTC. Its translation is CASSLAPNEQFF.

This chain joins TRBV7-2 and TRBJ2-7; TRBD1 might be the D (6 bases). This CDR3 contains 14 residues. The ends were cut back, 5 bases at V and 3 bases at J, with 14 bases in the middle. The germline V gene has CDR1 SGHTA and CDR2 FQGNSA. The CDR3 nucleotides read TGTGCCAGCAGCCTAGGGGGTCGAGGCTACGAGCAGTACTTC. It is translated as CASSLGGRGYEQYF. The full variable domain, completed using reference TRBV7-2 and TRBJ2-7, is GAGVSQSPSNKVTEKGKDVELRCDPISGHTALYWYRQSLGQGLEFLIYFQGNSAPDKSGLPSDRFSAERTGGSVSTLTIQRTQQEDSAVYLCASSLGGRGYEQYFGPGTRLTVT.

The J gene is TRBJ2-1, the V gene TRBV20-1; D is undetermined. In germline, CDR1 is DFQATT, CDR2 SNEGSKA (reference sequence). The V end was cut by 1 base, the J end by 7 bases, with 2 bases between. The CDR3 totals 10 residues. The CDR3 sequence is CSARVNEQFF. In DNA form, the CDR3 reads TGCAGTGCTAGAGTAAATGAGCAGTTCTTC.

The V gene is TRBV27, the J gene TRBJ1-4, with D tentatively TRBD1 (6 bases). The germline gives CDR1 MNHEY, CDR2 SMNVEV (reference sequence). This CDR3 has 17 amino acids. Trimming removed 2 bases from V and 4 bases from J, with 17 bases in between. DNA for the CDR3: TGTGCCAGCAGTTTAAAGGGGGGCCGTCCTCTTAATGAAAAACTGTTTTTT. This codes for CASSLKGGRPLNEKLFF.

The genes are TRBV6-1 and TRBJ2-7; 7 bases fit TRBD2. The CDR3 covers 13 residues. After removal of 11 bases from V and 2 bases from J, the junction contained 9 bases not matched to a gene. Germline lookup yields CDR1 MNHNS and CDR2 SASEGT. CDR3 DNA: TGTGCCGGGGGGGGAGGGAGCGCCTACGAGCAGTACTTC. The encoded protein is CAGGGGSAYEQYF.

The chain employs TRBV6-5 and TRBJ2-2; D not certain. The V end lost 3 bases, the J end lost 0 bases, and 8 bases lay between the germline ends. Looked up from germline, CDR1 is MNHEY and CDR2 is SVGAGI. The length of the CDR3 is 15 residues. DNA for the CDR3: TGTGCCAGCAGTTATTCCACAGCGAACACCGGGGAGCTGTTTTTT. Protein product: CASSYSTANTGELFF.

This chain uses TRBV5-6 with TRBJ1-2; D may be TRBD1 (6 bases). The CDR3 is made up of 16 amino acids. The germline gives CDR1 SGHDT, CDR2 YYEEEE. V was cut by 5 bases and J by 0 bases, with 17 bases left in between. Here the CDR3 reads CASRKGDLPTNYGYTF. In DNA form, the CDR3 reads TGTGCCAGCAGAAAGGGGGATCTCCCTACTAACTATGGCTACACCTTC.